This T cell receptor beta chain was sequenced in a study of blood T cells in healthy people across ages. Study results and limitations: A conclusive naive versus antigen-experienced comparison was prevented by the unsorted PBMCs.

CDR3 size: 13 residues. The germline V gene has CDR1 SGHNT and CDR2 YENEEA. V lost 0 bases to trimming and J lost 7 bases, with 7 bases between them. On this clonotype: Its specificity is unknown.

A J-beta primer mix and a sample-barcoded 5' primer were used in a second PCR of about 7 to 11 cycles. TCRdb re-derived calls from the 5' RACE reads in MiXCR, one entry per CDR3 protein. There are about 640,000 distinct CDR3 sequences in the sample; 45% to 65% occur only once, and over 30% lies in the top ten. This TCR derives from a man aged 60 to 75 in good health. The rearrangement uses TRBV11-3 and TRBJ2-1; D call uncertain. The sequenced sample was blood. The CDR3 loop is CASSLEGPNEQFF. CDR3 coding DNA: TGTGCCAGCAGCTTAGAGGGCCCTAATGAGCAGTTCTTC.